Shown below are 3 T cell receptor beta chains from a single sample sequenced in a study of blood T cell repertoires in COVID-19. TCRdb keeps only in-frame clones here, not all; method: immunoSEQ multiplex PCR. The sample carries 60,000 to 70,000 clones, 81% recorded once. Sequences were obtained from peripheral blood. These receptors came from a man at least 80 years old with acute or convalescent COVID-19.

This clone turned up a few times. The gene calls are TRBV14 and TRBJ1-2, with 12 bases identical to TRBD1. Germline V gene data show CDR1 as SGHDN and CDR2 as FVKESK. This CDR3 region has 17 residues. V dropped 4 bases and J dropped 5; count of bases not matched to a gene: 11. Written as DNA, the CDR3 is TGTGCCAGCAGCCCCCTTCCGGGACAGGGGGCCGCATATGGCTACACCTTC. Translated, it gives CASSPLPGQGAAYGYTF.

This clone was picked up a small number of times. CDR3 nucleotide sequence: TGCGCCAGCAGCTCTGGCACTGGCTACACCTTC. Translating it yields CASSSGTGYTF. V usage is TRBV4-3 and J usage is TRBJ1-2; D is undetermined. Germline V lookup: CDR1 LGHNA, CDR2 YSLEER. CDR3 length equals 11 residues. Trimming cost V 5 bases and J 7 bases, with 8 bases left between them.

The rearrangement uses TRBV30 and TRBJ2-5; 14 positions match TRBD2. The CDR3 consists of 13 residues. CDR1 is GTSNPN and CDR2 is SVGIG in the germline V gene (reference sequence). V was clipped by 8 bases and J by 6 bases; unmatched bases: 5. The CDR3 reads CATRLAGGKTQYF. The CDR3 region has the DNA TGTGCCACAAGACTAGCGGGAGGGAAGACCCAGTACTTC.